These T cell receptor beta chains were read from a single sample in a study of OX40 agonist ivuxolimab in advanced cancers. Measured with immunoSEQ multiplex PCR; TCRdb has only the in-frame clones, and not every one. Of 85,000 to 100,000 clones listed, about 85% are singletons. Sequencing used CD4+ or CD8+ T cells sorted from blood, obtained in a trial of the OX40 agonist ivuxolimab. The source is an adult with an advanced solid tumor such as melanoma, head and neck, liver or kidney cancer. CDR3s include the opening cysteine and the closing phenylalanine or tryptophan. The size entry is marked missing in some rows and otherwise reads once, few, many or a size class.

clone_size | v_call | cdr3_aa
- | TRBV11-1 | CASSGSGRAADTQYF
- | TRBV9 | CASSVVQGAGAFF
few | TRBV23-1 | CASIGGFFDEQFF
few | TRBV7-9 | CASSSGAYEQYF
- | TRBV5-1 | CASRDTGQAEAFF
- | TRBV11-2 | CASRPGYNEQFF
- | TRBV5-4 | CASSLAGGEDTQYF
- | TRBV19 | CASSPGTLETQYF
- | TRBV19 | CASSRPGGQFYNEQFF
- | TRBV28 | CASTPGGRIAEAFF
- | TRBV28 | CASSLGTSGNTIYF
- | TRBV11-2 | CASSPVVAGDSDTQYF
- | TRBV25-1 | CASSETSGGARETQYF
- | TRBV28 | CASSSHILRQGSNQPQHF
- | TRBV6-5 | CASRPTGGNQPQHF
- | TRBV2 | CASSPGGGPTDTQYF
- | TRBV5-1 | CASSFRETEAFF
- | TRBV5-1 | CASSLAGPTDTQYF
- | TRBV7-9 | CASSLPHQPQHF
- | TRBV14 | CASSQEAALGYEQYF
- | TRBV29-1 | CSVGPTSGYEQYF
once | TRBV5-6 | CASSQNVGLGGYTF
- | TRBV7-2 | CASSPQTGDGVAHTF
- | TRBV27 | CASRSTWAGELFF
- | TRBV7-3 | CASSLRSGSGANVLTF
- | TRBV7-8 | CASSLTYEQYF
- | TRBV27 | CASSLQTSGNEQFF
- | TRBV5-1 | CASSRLLASLGEKLFF
- | TRBV7-2 | CASTRGSGPYEQYF
- | TRBV27 | CASSLIGQGNYGYTF
- | TRBV6-1 | CASSGAAEAFF
- | TRBV28 | CASIHRAGNTIYF
- | TRBV29-1 | CSAPLRGTSYNEQFF
- | TRBV28 | CASSAGDSRTYEQYF